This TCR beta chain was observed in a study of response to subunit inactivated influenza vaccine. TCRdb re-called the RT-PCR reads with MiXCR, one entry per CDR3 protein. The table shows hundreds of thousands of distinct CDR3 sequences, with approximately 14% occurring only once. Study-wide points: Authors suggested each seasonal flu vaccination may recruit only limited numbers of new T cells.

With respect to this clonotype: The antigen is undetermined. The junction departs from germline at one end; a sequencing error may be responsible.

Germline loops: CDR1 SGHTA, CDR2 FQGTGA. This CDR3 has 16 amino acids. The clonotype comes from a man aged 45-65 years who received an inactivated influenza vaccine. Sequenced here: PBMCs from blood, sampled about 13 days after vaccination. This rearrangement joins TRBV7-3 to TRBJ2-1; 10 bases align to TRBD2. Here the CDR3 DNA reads TGTGCCAGCAGCCAATTGGGGCTAGCGGGAGCGAATGAGCAGTTGTTC. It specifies CASSQLGLAGANEQLF.